The 32 T cell receptor beta chains below come from one sample, sequenced in a study of cytomegalovirus exposure and HLA in healthy donors. The PCR ran on 60 Vbeta and 13 Jbeta primers. Generated by immunoSEQ multiplex PCR, the TCRdb table keeps only in-frame clones and is missing some. Here the sample table reports 100,000 or so clones. Sequenced: PBMCs. Receptors originate from a man in his forties or fifties in good health and CMV-seronegative.

This chain links TRBV11-3 with TRBJ1-5, with D possibly being TRBD1 (5 bases). This CDR3 is 15 amino acids long. V lost 3 bases, J lost 7 bases, and 16 bases lay in between. The germline V gene has CDR1 SGHNT and CDR2 YENEEA. As DNA, the CDR3 is TGTGCCAGCAGCTTCGACCAGGGTTGGGGACAGCCCCAGCATTTT. Translation: CASSFDQGWGQPQHF.

CDR3: CASSQPPGLNTEAFF. DNA of the CDR3: TGCGCCAGCAGCCAGCCGCCAGGGTTGAACACTGAAGCTTTCTTT. The chain links TRBV4-1 to TRBJ1-1, with D perhaps matching TRBD1 (5 bases). The CDR3 is 15 residues long. Germline values: CDR1 MGHRA, CDR2 YSYEKL. Trimming left V 3 bases short and J 0 bases short, with 11 bases between.

CDR3 DNA: TGCAGTGCTCGTTGGCGGGAGACCCAGTACTTC. It specifies CSARWRETQYF. The chain recombines TRBV20-1 with TRBJ2-5; D remains unclear. Germline V gene sequence: CDR1 DFQATT, CDR2 SNEGSKA (reference sequence). With 5 bases removed from V and 5 bases from J, the gap between germline ends came to 9 bases. The CDR3 loop spans 11 amino acids.

The V gene is TRBV6-5, the J gene TRBJ1-2; TRBD1 matches at 8 bases. The CDR3 totals 15 residues. Per germline, CDR1 MNHEY and CDR2 SVGAGI. J lost 8 bases, V lost 4 bases, and 12 bases had no gene match. The CDR3 DNA reads TGTGCCAGCAGTTCCCCCGGACAGGGCTCGTGGGGCTACACCTTC. Amino acid sequence: CASSSPGQGSWGYTF.

V gene TRBV7-9 combines with J gene TRBJ2-1; 7 positions match TRBD2. V gave up 4 bases and J gave up 2 bases; unmatched junction bases: 5. This CDR3 is 15 amino acids long. Germline V gives CDR1 SEHNR, CDR2 FQNEAQ (reference sequence). Here the CDR3 reads CASSSRLAAYNEQFF. CDR3 coding DNA: TGTGCCAGCAGCTCGAGACTAGCCGCCTACAATGAGCAGTTCTTC. Complete variable domain (other parts from reference TRBV7-9 and TRBJ2-1): DTGVSQNPRHKITKRGQNVTFRCDPISEHNRLYWYRQTLGQGPEFLTYFQNEAQLEKSRLLSDRFSAERPKGSFSTLEIQRTEQGDSAMYLCASSSRLAAYNEQFFGPGTRLTVL.

In nucleotides, the CDR3 is TGCGCCAGCAGCCCTGGGGGGGCCTACACAGATACGCAGTATTTT. Amino acid sequence: CASSPGGAYTDTQYF. The V call is TRBV5-1, the J call TRBJ2-3; D may be TRBD2 (7 bases). Trimming pared 4 bases from V and 2 bases from J, leaving 14 bases between. Germline values: CDR1 SGHRS, CDR2 YFSETQ. This CDR3 is 15 amino acids long.

V usage is TRBV4-3 and J usage is TRBJ1-4, with D hard to call. Trimming took 3 bases from V and 0 from J, leaving 8 bases between them. Germline loops: CDR1 LGHNA, CDR2 YSLEER. CDR3 size: 15 residues. CDR3 amino acids: CASSQSIATNEKLFF. CDR3 nucleotides: TGCGCCAGCAGCCAGTCTATAGCAACTAATGAAAAACTGTTTTTT.

Here the CDR3 DNA reads TGTGCCAGCAGTTTGACAGGCCCCTACGAGCAGTACTTC. Its translation is CASSLTGPYEQYF. The V and J genes are TRBV27 and TRBJ2-7, with D perhaps TRBD1 (6 bases). V shed 3 bases and J shed 2 bases, with 8 bases lying between them. From germline, CDR1 is MNHEY and CDR2 SMNVEV (reference sequence). CDR3 length: 13 amino acids.

This rearrangement joins TRBV6-5 to TRBJ2-5; 9 bases match TRBD1. J gave up 2 bases and V 2 bases, and 6 bases lay outside the gene matches. Germline V gives CDR1 MNHEY, CDR2 SVGAGI. The CDR3 length is 16 residues. The CDR3 here is CASSYTGTGLQETQYF. The CDR3 DNA is TGTGCCAGCAGTTACACTGGGACAGGGCTGCAAGAGACCCAGTACTTC.

The chain combines TRBV4-1 with TRBJ1-1, with TRBD1 identical over 7 bases. Germline trimming cut 3 bases from V and 0 bases from J; bases unmatched to any gene: 4. This CDR3 spans 15 amino acids. The germline V gene encodes CDR1 MGHRA and CDR2 YSYEKL. The CDR3 DNA reads TGCGCCAGCAGCCAGTCGGGACAGATGAACACTGAAGCTTTCTTT. This gives the protein CASSQSGQMNTEAFF.

The rearrangement links TRBV6-5 to TRBJ1-2; TRBD1 aligns across 9 bases. The germline CDR1 and CDR2 sequences are MNHEY and SVGAGI. The V segment lost 2 bases and the J segment 6 bases; nucleotides outside the gene matches: 4. The CDR3 has 14 amino acids. The DNA for the CDR3 is TGTGCCAGCAGTTACAGGGACAGGGCGAATGGCTACACCTTC. Translating it yields CASSYRDRANGYTF.

V is TRBV12-5 and J is TRBJ2-1; tentative D call: TRBD2 (5 bases). The V and J ends lost 7 bases and 7 bases respectively, with 23 bases between them. Looked up from germline, CDR1 is LGHNT and CDR2 is FRNRAP. The CDR3 extends over 16 amino acids. CDR3 nucleotide sequence: TGTGCTAGTGCCGTTCTCGGTCGGCGGGTTGTAAATGAGCAGTTCTTC. Residues: CASAVLGRRVVNEQFF.

The chain recombines TRBV5-5 with TRBJ1-1; 7 bases are a match to TRBD1. Germline V gene lookup returns CDR1 SGHKS and CDR2 YYEKEE (reference sequence). Trimming at V came to 1 base and at J to 0 bases, leaving 0 bases not matched to a gene. The CDR3 is 14 amino acids. CDR3 coding DNA: TGTGCCAGCAGCTTGACAGGGGTGAACACTGAAGCTTTCTTT. Translation: CASSLTGVNTEAFF. The entire variable domain, with the rest obtained from reference TRBV5-5 and TRBJ1-1, is as follows: DAGVTQSPTHLIKTRGQQVTLRCSPISGHKSVSWYQQVLGQGPQFIFQYYEKEERGRGNFPDRFSARQFPNYSSELNVNALLLGDSALYLCASSLTGVNTEAFFGQGTRLTVV.

This chain links TRBV5-1 with TRBJ2-3, with D unresolved. There are 13 residues in the CDR3. Germline V gene lookup returns CDR1 SGHRS and CDR2 YFSETQ. With 1 base removed from V and 1 base from J, the gap between germline ends came to 4 bases. The CDR3 region has the DNA TGCGCCAGCAGCTTGCCGGGCACAGATACGCAGTATTTT. Protein: CASSLPGTDTQYF.

V gene TRBV27 combines with J gene TRBJ2-5; the match to TRBD2 covers 9 bases. This CDR3 comprises 17 residues. Germline CDR1 MNHEY, CDR2 SMNVEV (reference sequence). Trimming at V came to 5 bases and at J to 0 bases, leaving 10 bases not matched to a gene. The CDR3 spells CASSPVGAGGYQETQYF. The CDR3 DNA sequence: TGTGCCAGCAGTCCCGTCGGAGCGGGGGGCTACCAAGAGACCCAGTACTTC.

The chain couples TRBV6-6 to TRBJ1-5; tentative D call: TRBD1 (6 bases). The CDR3 consists of 12 residues. The V end lost 5 bases, the J end lost 12 bases, and 14 bases lay between the germline ends. CDR1 and CDR2 from the germline V gene are MNHNY and SVGAGI (reference sequence). CDR3 nucleotides: TGTGCCAGCAGTCACCAATCAGGGGTCCAGCATTTT. It yields the protein CASSHQSGVQHF.

This chain joins TRBV7-2 and TRBJ2-7; tentative D call: TRBD2 (6 bases). Germline V lookup: CDR1 SGHTA, CDR2 FQGNSA. V dropped 5 bases and J dropped 7 bases, with 18 bases sitting between them. This CDR3 contains 14 residues. CDR3 DNA sequence: TGTGCCAGCAGCCCCCGGCCGGCGGCGGGGGAGCAGTACTTC. It specifies CASSPRPAAGEQYF.

The rearrangement joins TRBV2 to TRBJ1-2; the D is unclear. The length of the CDR3 is 14 residues. The germline V gene encodes CDR1 SNHLY and CDR2 FYNNEI. V was pared by 1 base and J by 2 bases, with 8 bases between. The CDR3 bases are TGTGCCAGCAGTGAAGGTCTAGAAAACTATGGCTACACCTTC. Translated: CASSEGLENYGYTF.

This sequence joins TRBV4-1 and TRBJ1-1, with D possibly being TRBD1 (6 bases). Germline V lookup: CDR1 MGHRA, CDR2 YSYEKL. V was clipped by 4 bases and J by 1 base, with 13 bases between them. The CDR3 has 15 amino acids. CDR3 coding DNA: TGCGCCAGCAGCCGAATTGACAGGCAGAACACTGAAGCTTTCTTT. Its protein is CASSRIDRQNTEAFF.

The V call is TRBV19, the J call TRBJ1-2, with 7 bases identical to TRBD1. This CDR3 region has 12 residues. The ends lost 3 bases at V and 8 bases at J; junction bases unmatched: 3. Germline CDR1 reads LNHDA; CDR2 reads SQIVND (reference sequence). CDR3 in amino acids: CASSIDREGYTF. The CDR3 DNA reads as TGTGCCAGTAGTATTGACAGGGAAGGCTACACCTTC.

The chain recombines TRBV5-1 with TRBJ1-1; no clear D. V was shortened by 3 bases and J by 3 bases, with 9 bases between the two germline ends. Germline CDR1 SGHRS, CDR2 YFSETQ. The CDR3 runs 13 residues. The CDR3 loop reads CASSSGRDTEAFF. CDR3 sequence (DNA): TGCGCCAGCAGCTCGGGTCGGGACACTGAAGCTTTCTTT.

The chain joins TRBV30 to TRBJ2-1, with 11 positions matching TRBD1. There are 13 residues in the CDR3. The ends lost 4 bases at V and 8 bases at J; junction bases unmatched: 4. Per the germline V gene, CDR1 is GTSNPN and CDR2 is SVGIG (reference sequence). This chain's CDR3 is CAWTRTGGDEQFF. The DNA of the CDR3 is TGTGCCTGGACTCGGACAGGGGGCGATGAGCAGTTCTTC.

The chain employs TRBV10-1 and TRBJ2-7; TRBD1 matches 12 bases. V lost 5 bases, J lost 5 bases, and 7 bases stayed unmatched. Germline V lookup: CDR1 WNHNN, CDR2 SYGVQD (reference sequence). The CDR3 spans 15 residues. The DNA of the CDR3 is TGCGCCAGCAGTTGGGGGACAGGGGGCTTCGACGAGCAGTACTTC. It is translated as CASSWGTGGFDEQYF.

The chain links TRBV5-1 to TRBJ2-7, with 11 bases matching TRBD1. There are 14 residues in the CDR3. The V gene end was trimmed by 4 bases and the J gene end by 6 bases; junction bases not matched to a gene: 6. Per the germline V gene, CDR1 is SGHRS and CDR2 is YFSETQ. In DNA form, the CDR3 reads TGCGCCAGCAGCCAGGACAGGGGGCAGACCGAGCAGTACTTC. It codes for CASSQDRGQTEQYF.

The genes are TRBV18 and TRBJ1-2; TRBD1 aligns across 8 bases. The CDR3 runs to 14 residues. J was trimmed by 4 bases and V by 6 bases; bases with no gene match: 7. Germline loops: CDR1 KGHSH, CDR2 LQKENI. The CDR3 nucleotides read TGTGCCAGCTCCCAGGGACAGGACCGCTATGGCTACACCTTC. Protein product: CASSQGQDRYGYTF. The full variable domain, in which reference TRBV18 and TRBJ1-2 provide the parts outside the CDR3, is NAGVMQNPRHLVRRRGQEARLRCSPMKGHSHVYWYRQLPEEGLKFMVYLQKENIIDESGMPKERFSAEFPKEGPSILRIQQVVRGDSAAYFCASSQGQDRYGYTFGSGTRLTVV.

The chain links TRBV27 to TRBJ1-1; TRBD1 might be the D (6 bases). This CDR3 has 15 residues. Germline lookup yields CDR1 MNHEY and CDR2 SMNVEV (reference sequence). Deletions cut 5 bases from V and 1 base from J, with 14 bases between. The chain's CDR3 is CASSLQQGPNTEAFF. The CDR3 region has the DNA TGTGCCAGCAGTCTTCAACAGGGACCGAACACTGAAGCTTTCTTT.

The chain recombines TRBV7-2 with TRBJ2-7, with D tentatively TRBD2 (7 bases). The CDR3 has 14 amino acids. Germline CDR1 and CDR2: SGHTA and FQGNSA. The V gene lost 4 bases and the J gene lost 3 bases, with 13 bases spanning the gap. CDR3 DNA sequence: TGTGCCAGCAGCTCGAGGGGGGGGGACTACGAGCAGTACTTC. Residues: CASSSRGGDYEQYF.

The chain has TRBV5-4 and TRBJ2-1; TRBD2 aligns across 11 bases. The germline gives CDR1 SGHNT, CDR2 YYREEE (reference sequence). Losses at the gene ends were 5 bases for V and 8 bases for J; bases not matched to a gene: 15. This CDR3 is 17 amino acids long. The CDR3 bases are TGTGCCAGCAGTCCCGATTTAGCGGGAGGGGGATTGGATGAGCAGTTCTTC. Amino acid sequence: CASSPDLAGGGLDEQFF.

The rearrangement links TRBV6-1 to TRBJ2-7; D is unclear. Germline loops: CDR1 MNHNS, CDR2 SASEGT. The CDR3 length is 13 residues. Trimming removed 0 bases from V and 9 bases from J, with 12 bases in between. The DNA of the CDR3 is TGTGCCAGCAGTGAAGCGTACTCGCCGGGGCAGTACTTC. Protein: CASSEAYSPGQYF.

About this clone: The junction and the germline gene differ at one end; a read error may be behind it. The CDR3 here is CASGYSSGRYNEQFF. CDR3 sequence (DNA): TGTGCCAGCGGTTACTCTAGCGGGAGATACAATGAGCAGTTCTTC. The V gene is TRBV6-5, the J gene TRBJ2-1, with 10 bases aligning to TRBD2. In germline, CDR1 is MNHEY, CDR2 SVGAGI. The CDR3 extends over 15 amino acids.

This chain links TRBV10-3 with TRBJ2-7, with 10 nucleotides matching TRBD2. Trimming took 3 bases from V and 3 from J; bases not matched to a gene: 11. CDR3 length: 17 residues. The germline gives CDR1 ENHRY, CDR2 SYGVKD. In DNA form, the CDR3 reads TGTGCCATCAGTGACCCCCGGGGGGCTAGCGGGAGCTACGAGCAGTACTTC. This encodes CAISDPRGASGSYEQYF.

This chain connects TRBV10-1 to TRBJ2-7; possibly TRBD2 for D (6 bases). Germline loops: CDR1 WNHNN, CDR2 SYGVQD (reference sequence). The V and J ends lost 2 bases and 6 bases respectively, with 17 bases between them. This CDR3 region has 15 residues. For the CDR3, the DNA is TGCGCCAGCAGTGAGAAAAGACTAGAAGGGCGCGAGCAGTACTTC. Its translation is CASSEKRLEGREQYF.